A single sample is the source of the 21 T cell receptor beta chains below, sequenced in a study of tumor-infiltrating lymphocytes in primary liver carcinoma. cDNA specific to TCR beta was made from 500 to 650 ng of total RNA, with a constant-region primer employed for priming. Modified slightly, ARM-PCR produced TCR beta libraries over three nested multiplex PCR rounds. With TRBV1-TRBV30 forward primers and a C-beta reverse primer, the first two PCR rounds were run for approximately 10 cycles each. TCRdb reprocessed the multiplex PCR reads with MiXCR, giving one entry per CDR3 protein. This sample yields 310,000 or so distinct CDR3 sequences, of which around 50% are seen a single time; about a sixth belongs to the top ten. Blood RNA was derived from unsorted whole blood, and germline DNA was extracted too. Material for sequencing was peripheral blood. These receptors originate from a woman in her 30s with primary liver carcinoma and hepatitis B virus infection.

The sample holds many counts of this clonotype. The rearrangement joins TRBV6-6 to TRBJ2-1; 12 positions agree with TRBD2. CDR3 size: 16 residues. Trimming removed 6 bases from V and 7 bases from J; junction bases left unmatched: 10. CDR1 is MNHNY, CDR2 SVGAGI, per germline (reference sequence). Here the CDR3 DNA reads TGTGCCAGCAGGACGAGTTCGGGACTAGCGGGTAATGAGCAGTTCTTC. Translated: CASRTSSGLAGNEQFF.

Remarks on this clonotype: Mismatch with germline at one junction end may stem from a read error. The chain carries TRBV5-4 and TRBJ2-7; 10 bases align to TRBD2. CDR1 and CDR2 from the germline V gene are SGHNT and YYREEE (reference sequence). This CDR3 has 15 amino acids. CDR3 bases: TGTGCCAGCTGCTCCCCGGGGACTAGCGAACACGAGCAATACTTC. Its translation is CASCSPGTSEHEQYF.

This clonotype was found once. This may come from a read error, since a much larger clone is one base off. The chain employs TRBV29-1 and TRBJ2-7; TRBD1 matches 10 bases. Germline V gene sequence: CDR1 SQVTM, CDR2 ANQGSEA. V trimming: 6 bases; J trimming: 2 bases; junction bases outside the gene matches: 10. This CDR3 contains 15 residues. Here the CDR3 reads CSVRDRGLGPYEQYF. CDR3 coding DNA: TGCAGCGTCCGGGACAGGGGCTTGGGCCCCTACGAGCAGTACTTC.

This clonotype was recorded many times. DNA for the CDR3: TGTGCCAGCAGCCCTGGAGGCGCGGGAGCAGAGACCCAGTACTTC. It specifies CASSPGGAGAETQYF. The chain combines TRBV4-2 with TRBJ2-5; the match to TRBD2 covers 7 bases. Germline loops: CDR1 LGHNA, CDR2 YNFKEQ. V shed 4 bases, J shed 4 bases, and the junction held 9 bases outside the gene matches. This CDR3 is built from 15 residues.

On this clonotype itself: One end of the junction varies from germline; a read error may be responsible. V and J are TRBV6-6 and TRBJ1-2; D remains ambiguous. Germline values: CDR1 MNHNY, CDR2 SVGAGI (reference sequence). The CDR3 sequence is 14 residues long. The CDR3 here is CVSSPRTFLYGYTF. The DNA for the CDR3 is TGTGTCAGCAGTCCCAGGACTTTTTTATATGGCTACACCTTC.

About this clonotype: A much larger clone lies one base from this, so it may be a read error. The chain is built from TRBV6-5 and TRBJ2-1; 8 bases fit TRBD2. This CDR3 is built from 16 residues. Germline V gene data show CDR1 as MNHEY and CDR2 as SVGAGI. J was trimmed by 6 bases and V by 2 bases; bases with no gene match: 9. The CDR3 nucleotides are TGTGCCAGCAGTTACGCCGGGATTAGCGGGACCAATGAGCAGTTCTTC. Its translation: CASSYAGISGTNEQFF.

With regard to this clonotype: The conserved closing phenylalanine or tryptophan is absent in this CDR3, likely reflecting a read error. This chain joins TRBV11-3 and TRBJ2-4; perhaps TRBD1 as D (5 bases). CDR3 length equals 16 residues. Trimming stripped 5 bases from V and 0 bases from J, with 14 bases between. Germline CDR1 and CDR2: SGHNT and YENEEA. The CDR3 DNA is TGTGCCAGCAGCACAGGCCACAGGCTAGCCAAAAACATTCAGTACTCC. Protein product: CASSTGHRLAKNIQYS.

This clonotype has only a few counts. This sequence joins TRBV12-5 and TRBJ1-1; 8 bases fit TRBD1. J lost 4 bases, V lost 7 bases, and 5 bases had no gene match. Germline V CDR1 and CDR2: LGHNT, FRNRAP. The CDR3 sequence is 13 residues long. CDR3 DNA sequence: TGTGCTAGTGCCCGACAGGGGATCACTGAAGCTTTCTTT. This encodes CASARQGITEAFF. Full variable domain (rest looked up from reference TRBV12-5 and TRBJ1-1): DARVTQTPRHKVTEMGQEVTMRCQPILGHNTVFWYRQTMMQGLELLAYFRNRAPLDDSGMPKDRFSAEMPDATLATLKIQPSEPRDSAVYFCASARQGITEAFFGQGTRLTVV.

The DNA of the CDR3 is TGTGCCAGCACTAACAGAAGGGACAGCCTGCTTTATAGCAATCAGCCCCAGCATTTT. Its translation: CASTNRRDSLLYSNQPQHF. The V gene is TRBV6-1, the J gene TRBJ1-5; 7 bases align to TRBD1. Germline loops: CDR1 MNHNS, CDR2 SASEGT. The CDR3 is 19 amino acids. Unmatched junction bases numbered 18, after V lost 7 bases and J lost 0 bases.

The chain couples TRBV4-2 to TRBJ2-4; no definite D call. Germline V lookup: CDR1 LGHNA, CDR2 YNFKEQ. The CDR3 is 16 residues long. Between the trimmed V and J ends, which lost 3 bases and 5 bases, there was a span of 17 bases. CDR3 in DNA: TGTGCCAGCAGCCAGCTACAGTGGATACTGCAAAACATTCAGTACTTC. Amino acids: CASSQLQWILQNIQYF.

This clonotype was found a few times. CDR3 nucleotide sequence: TGCGCCAGCAGTGATCCGAGACGAGGAGAGACCCAGTACTTC. Translated: CASSDPRRGETQYF. The chain is built from TRBV10-2 and TRBJ2-5; no reliable D call. The length of the CDR3 is 14 residues. Per the germline V gene, CDR1 is WSHSY and CDR2 is SAAADI. V lost 3 bases, J lost 4 bases, and 12 bases lay in between.

The gene calls are TRBV29-1 and TRBJ2-1; 10 bases fit TRBD2. The assigned J gene may be wrong: the sequence end matches TRBJ2-7 better. The germline V gene encodes CDR1 SQVTM and CDR2 ANQGSEA. CDR3 length: 14 amino acids. DNA for the CDR3: TGCAGCGCCGCCGGACTAGCGGACTACAATGAGCAGTACTTC. It translates to CSAAGLADYNEQYF.

In its sample, this clonotype was seen many times. The chain carries TRBV11-3 and TRBJ2-4; a weak D match, TRBD1 (5 bases). V was clipped by 6 bases and J by 5 bases, with 17 bases between them. This CDR3 has 15 residues. CDR1 and CDR2 (germline): SGHNT, YENEEA. This chain's CDR3 is CASSTFKDNENIQYF. CDR3 DNA sequence: TGTGCCAGCAGTACCTTCAAGGACAACGAAAACATTCAGTACTTC.

The chain carries TRBV14 and TRBJ2-4; D is possibly TRBD2 (5 bases). The germline V gene encodes CDR1 SGHDN and CDR2 FVKESK. There are 20 residues in the CDR3. V gave up 1 base and J gave up 8 bases, with 30 bases separating them. CDR3 region: CASSQGLALKPGRRVDIQYF. DNA for the CDR3: TGTGCCAGCAGCCAAGGGCTAGCCCTCAAACCTGGTCGGCGAGTAGACATTCAGTACTTC.

This clonotype showed up many times. This chain joins TRBV4-2 and TRBJ2-5; 8 bases line up with TRBD2. V gave up 0 bases and J gave up 6 bases; unmatched junction bases: 9. The CDR3 sequence is 16 residues long. CDR1 and CDR2 (germline): LGHNA, YNFKEQ. CDR3 sequence (DNA): TGTGCCAGCAGCCAAGAATCCGGTAGCGGGATGCAGACCCAGTACTTC. This gives the protein CASSQESGSGMQTQYF.

This chain uses TRBV6-6 with TRBJ1-4; unclear D gene. The V and J ends lost 0 bases and 8 bases respectively, with 4 bases between them. This CDR3 is 12 amino acids long. CDR1 and CDR2 from the germline V gene are MNHNY and SVGAGI (reference sequence). This CDR3 is CASSYSWEKLFF. The CDR3 coding sequence is TGTGCCAGCAGTTACTCTTGGGAAAAACTGTTTTTT.

A remark on this clonotype: This may be a read error: a much more frequent sequence differs by one nucleotide. The chain joins TRBV11-3 to TRBJ2-6, with a weak D call TRBD1 (6 bases). Germline CDR1 SGHNT, CDR2 YENEEA. The CDR3 covers 17 residues. CDR3 nucleotides: TGTGCCAGCAGCTTAGGTGGGGGCAGATCTGGGACCAACGTCCTGACTTTC. The encoded protein is CASSLGGGRSGTNVLTF.

This clonotype was observed many times. This chain links TRBV6-6 with TRBJ2-7, with TRBD2 matching over 9 bases. The germline V gene has CDR1 MNHNY and CDR2 SVGAGI (reference sequence). The CDR3 length is 14 residues. J gave up 4 bases and V 7 bases, and 8 bases lay outside the gene matches. CDR3 DNA sequence: TGTGCCAGCACGCTAGCGGGGAGTGGGTACGAGCAGTACTTC. Translating it yields CASTLAGSGYEQYF.

This clonotype was seen a handful of times. Since a much larger clone is just one base distant, this may be a read error. This chain connects TRBV11-1 to TRBJ2-2; a weak D match, TRBD2 (5 bases). Germline V CDR1 and CDR2: SGHAT, FQDESV (reference sequence). The CDR3 contains 16 residues. The CDR3 sequence: CASSFFWGSYTGEPFF. CDR3 bases: TGTGCCAGCAGCTTTTTTTGGGGTTCATACACCGGGGAGCCGTTTTTT.

The sample holds a few counts of this clonotype. The chain couples TRBV5-4 to TRBJ2-5, with 8 bases aligning to TRBD2. V dropped 4 bases and J dropped 6; count of bases not matched to a gene: 11. CDR1 is SGHNT, CDR2 YYREEE, per germline (reference sequence). The CDR3 has 15 amino acids. CDR3 sequence: CASSPDRTSIQTQYF. The CDR3 DNA reads as TGTGCCAGCAGCCCGGATAGGACTAGCATCCAGACCCAGTACTTC.

On this clonotype itself: At one of its ends the junction is not consistent with the germline gene, which may arise from a read error. CDR3 DNA sequence: TGTGCCAGCAGCTTTAGGGGGTTTGGCGCGGTGAATGGGCAGTTATTC. Translation gives CASSFRGFGAVNGQLF. The chain combines TRBV11-2 with TRBJ2-1; a weak D match, TRBD1 (6 bases). The CDR3 runs to 16 residues. Germline CDR1 is SGHAT and CDR2 is FQNNGV.